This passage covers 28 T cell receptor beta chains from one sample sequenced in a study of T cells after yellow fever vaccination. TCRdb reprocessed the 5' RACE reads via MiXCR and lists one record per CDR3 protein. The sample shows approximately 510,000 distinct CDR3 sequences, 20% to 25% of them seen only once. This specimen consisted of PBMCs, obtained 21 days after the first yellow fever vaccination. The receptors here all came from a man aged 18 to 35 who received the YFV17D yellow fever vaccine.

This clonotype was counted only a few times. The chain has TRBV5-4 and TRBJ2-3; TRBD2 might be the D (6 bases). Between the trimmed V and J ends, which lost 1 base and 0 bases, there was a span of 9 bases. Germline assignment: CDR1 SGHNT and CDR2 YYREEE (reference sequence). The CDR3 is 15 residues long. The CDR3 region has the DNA TGTGCCAGCAGCTTGAGGAGCGGGAGCACAGATACGCAGTATTTT. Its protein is CASSLRSGSTDTQYF.

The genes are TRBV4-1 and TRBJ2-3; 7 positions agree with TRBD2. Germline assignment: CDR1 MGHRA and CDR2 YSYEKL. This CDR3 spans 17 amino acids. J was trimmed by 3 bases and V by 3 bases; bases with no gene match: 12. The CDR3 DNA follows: TGCGCCAGCAGCCAGATCCCTGGGGGGGGGATTACAGATACGCAGTATTTT. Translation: CASSQIPGGGITDTQYF.

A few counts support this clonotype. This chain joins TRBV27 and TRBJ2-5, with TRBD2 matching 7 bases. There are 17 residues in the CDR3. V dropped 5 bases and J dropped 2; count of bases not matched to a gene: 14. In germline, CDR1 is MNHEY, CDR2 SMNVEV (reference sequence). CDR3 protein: CASSLTTSQNSQETQYF. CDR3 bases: TGTGCCAGCAGTCTGACGACTAGCCAAAACAGTCAAGAGACCCAGTACTTC.

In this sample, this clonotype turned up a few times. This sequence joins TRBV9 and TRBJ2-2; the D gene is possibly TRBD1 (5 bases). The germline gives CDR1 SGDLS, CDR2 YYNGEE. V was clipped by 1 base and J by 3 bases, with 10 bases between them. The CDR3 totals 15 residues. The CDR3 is CASSVKAGYTGELFF. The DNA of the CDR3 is TGTGCCAGCAGCGTAAAGGCAGGGTACACCGGGGAGCTGTTTTTT.

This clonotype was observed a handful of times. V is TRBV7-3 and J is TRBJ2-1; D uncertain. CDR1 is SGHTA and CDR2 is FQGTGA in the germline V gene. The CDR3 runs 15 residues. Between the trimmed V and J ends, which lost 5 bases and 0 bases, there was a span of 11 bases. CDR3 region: CASSLQAGSYNEQFF. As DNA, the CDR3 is TGTGCCAGCAGCCTTCAGGCCGGCTCCTACAATGAGCAGTTCTTC.

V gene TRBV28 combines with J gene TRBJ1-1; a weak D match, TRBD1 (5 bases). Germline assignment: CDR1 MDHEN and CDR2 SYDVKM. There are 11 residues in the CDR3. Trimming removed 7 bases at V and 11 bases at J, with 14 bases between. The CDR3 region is CASTWGLFAFF. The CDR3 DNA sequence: TGTGCCAGCACCTGGGGGTTGTTCGCTTTCTTT.

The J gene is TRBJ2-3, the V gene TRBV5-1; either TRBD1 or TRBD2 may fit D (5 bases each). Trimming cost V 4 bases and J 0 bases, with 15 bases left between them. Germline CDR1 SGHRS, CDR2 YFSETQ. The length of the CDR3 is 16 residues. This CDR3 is CASSPGTATSTDTQYF. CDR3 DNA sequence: TGCGCCAGCAGCCCGGGGACGGCTACTAGCACAGATACGCAGTATTTT.

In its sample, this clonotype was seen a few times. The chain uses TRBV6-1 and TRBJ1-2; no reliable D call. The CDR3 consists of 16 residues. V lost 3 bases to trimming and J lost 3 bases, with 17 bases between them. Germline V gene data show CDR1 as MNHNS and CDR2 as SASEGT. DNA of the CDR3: TGTGCCAGCAGTGACCCTCGACACCTTAACGACTATGGCTACACCTTC. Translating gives CASSDPRHLNDYGYTF.

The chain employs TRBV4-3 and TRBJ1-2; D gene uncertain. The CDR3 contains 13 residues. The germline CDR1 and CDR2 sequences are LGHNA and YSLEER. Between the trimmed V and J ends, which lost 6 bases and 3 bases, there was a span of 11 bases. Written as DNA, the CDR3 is TGCGCCAGCAGTCCTGACGGACACTATGGCTACACCTTC. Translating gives CASSPDGHYGYTF.

The CDR3 DNA reads TGCGCCAGCAGCTTAACGGTTTTGCAGACCCGGGAGCTGTTTTTT. Encoded protein: CASSLTVLQTRELFF. The chain uses TRBV5-1 and TRBJ2-2; D ambiguous. CDR3 length equals 15 residues. Germline CDR1 reads SGHRS; CDR2 reads YFSETQ. Trimming left V 2 bases short and J 9 bases short, with 17 bases between. The complete variable domain, with remaining parts taken from reference TRBV5-1 and TRBJ2-2, reads KAGVTQTPRYLIKTRGQQVTLSCSPISGHRSVSWYQQTPGQGLQFLFEYFSETQRNKGNFPGRFSGRQFSNSRSEMNVSTLELGDSALYLCASSLTVLQTRELFFGEGSRLTVL.

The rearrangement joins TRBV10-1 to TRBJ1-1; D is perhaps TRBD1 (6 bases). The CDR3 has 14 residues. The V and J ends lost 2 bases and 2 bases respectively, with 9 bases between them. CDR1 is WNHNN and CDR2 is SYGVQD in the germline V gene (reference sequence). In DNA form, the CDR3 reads TGCGCCAGCAGTGAGGGTGGGGGCAACACTGAAGCTTTCTTT. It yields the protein CASSEGGGNTEAFF.

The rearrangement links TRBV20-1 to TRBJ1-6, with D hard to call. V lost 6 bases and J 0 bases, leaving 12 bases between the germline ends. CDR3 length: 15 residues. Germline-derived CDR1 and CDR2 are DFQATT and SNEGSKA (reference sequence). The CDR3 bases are TGCAGTGCGATGCCAGCTAGCTCCTATAATTCACCCCTCCACTTT. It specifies CSAMPASSYNSPLHF.

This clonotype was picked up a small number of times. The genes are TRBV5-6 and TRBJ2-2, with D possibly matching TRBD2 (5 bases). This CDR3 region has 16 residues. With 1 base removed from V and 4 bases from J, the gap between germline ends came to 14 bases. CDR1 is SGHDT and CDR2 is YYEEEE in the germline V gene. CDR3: CASSLSGGRGTGELFF. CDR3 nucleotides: TGTGCCAGCAGCTTGTCTGGAGGCAGAGGCACCGGGGAGCTGTTTTTT.

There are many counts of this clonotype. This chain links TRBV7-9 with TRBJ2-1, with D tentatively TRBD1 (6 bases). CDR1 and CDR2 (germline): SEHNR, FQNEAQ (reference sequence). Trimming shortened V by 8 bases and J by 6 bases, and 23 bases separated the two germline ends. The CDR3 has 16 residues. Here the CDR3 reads CASFIATGKFRNEQFF. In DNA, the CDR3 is TGTGCCAGCTTCATCGCTACAGGGAAATTTCGCAATGAGCAGTTCTTC.

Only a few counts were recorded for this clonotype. CDR3: CSARPSGGPSYEQYF. As DNA, the CDR3 is TGCAGTGCTAGGCCTAGCGGGGGGCCTTCCTACGAGCAGTACTTC. This rearrangement joins TRBV20-1 to TRBJ2-7; 11 bases align to TRBD2. V gave up 3 bases and J gave up 1 base; unmatched junction bases: 5. Per germline, CDR1 DFQATT and CDR2 SNEGSKA (reference sequence). CDR3 length: 15 residues.

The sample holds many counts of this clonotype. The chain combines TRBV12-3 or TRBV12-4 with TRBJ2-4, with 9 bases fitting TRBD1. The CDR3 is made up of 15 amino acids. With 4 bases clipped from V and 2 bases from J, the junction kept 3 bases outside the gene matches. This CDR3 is CASSWTGVTKNIQYF. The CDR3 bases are TGTGCCAGCAGTTGGACAGGGGTGACCAAAAACATTCAGTACTTC.

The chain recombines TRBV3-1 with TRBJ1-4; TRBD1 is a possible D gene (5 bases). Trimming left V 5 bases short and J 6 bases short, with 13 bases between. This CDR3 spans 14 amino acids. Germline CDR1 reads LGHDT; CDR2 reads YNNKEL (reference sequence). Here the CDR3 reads CASSVTVLDEKLFF. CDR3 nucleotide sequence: TGTGCCAGCAGCGTGACAGTTTTAGATGAAAAACTGTTTTTT.

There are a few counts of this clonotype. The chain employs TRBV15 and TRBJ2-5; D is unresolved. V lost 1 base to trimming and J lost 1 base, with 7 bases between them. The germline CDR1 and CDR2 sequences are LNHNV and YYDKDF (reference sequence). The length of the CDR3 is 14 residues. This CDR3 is CATSRAESQETQYF. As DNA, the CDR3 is TGTGCCACCAGCAGAGCGGAAAGCCAAGAGACCCAGTACTTC.

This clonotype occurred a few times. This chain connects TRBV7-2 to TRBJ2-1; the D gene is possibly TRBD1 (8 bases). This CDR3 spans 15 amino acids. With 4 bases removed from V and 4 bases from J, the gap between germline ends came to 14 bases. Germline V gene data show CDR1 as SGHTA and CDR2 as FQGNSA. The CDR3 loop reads CASSSGGGGYNEQFF. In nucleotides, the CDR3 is TGTGCCAGCAGCTCAGGGGGCGGGGGATACAATGAGCAGTTCTTC. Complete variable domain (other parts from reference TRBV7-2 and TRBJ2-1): GAGVSQSPSNKVTEKGKDVELRCDPISGHTALYWYRQSLGQGLEFLIYFQGNSAPDKSGLPSDRFSAERTGGSVSTLTIQRTQQEDSAVYLCASSSGGGGYNEQFFGPGTRLTVL.

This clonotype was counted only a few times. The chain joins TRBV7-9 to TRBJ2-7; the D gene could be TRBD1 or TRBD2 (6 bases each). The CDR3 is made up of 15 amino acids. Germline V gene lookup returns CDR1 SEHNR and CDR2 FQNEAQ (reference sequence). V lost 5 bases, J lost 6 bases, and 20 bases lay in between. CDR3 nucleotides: TGTGCCAGCAGCGTACAGGGAGGCGCGGTCGGCGAGCAGTACGTC. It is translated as CASSVQGGAVGEQYV.

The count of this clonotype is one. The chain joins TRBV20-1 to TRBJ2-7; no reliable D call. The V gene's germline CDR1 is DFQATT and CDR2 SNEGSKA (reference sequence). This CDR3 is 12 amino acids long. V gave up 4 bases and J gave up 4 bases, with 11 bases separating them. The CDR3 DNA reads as TGCAGTGCTAAAACAGTCGCATACGAGCAGTACTTC. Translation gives CSAKTVAYEQYF.

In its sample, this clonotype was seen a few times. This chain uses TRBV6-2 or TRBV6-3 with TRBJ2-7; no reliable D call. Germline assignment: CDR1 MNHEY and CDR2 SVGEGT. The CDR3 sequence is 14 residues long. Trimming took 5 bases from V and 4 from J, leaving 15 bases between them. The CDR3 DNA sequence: TGTGCCAGCAGTCTTAAACCCGACGGTTACGAGCAGTACGTC. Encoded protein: CASSLKPDGYEQYV.

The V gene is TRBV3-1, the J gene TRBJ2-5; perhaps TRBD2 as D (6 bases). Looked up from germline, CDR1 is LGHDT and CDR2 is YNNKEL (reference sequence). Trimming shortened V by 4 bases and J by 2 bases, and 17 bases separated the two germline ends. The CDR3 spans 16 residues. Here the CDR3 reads CASSPGRHVRQETQYF. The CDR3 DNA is TGTGCCAGCAGCCCAGGGAGGCACGTTAGACAAGAGACCCAGTACTTC.

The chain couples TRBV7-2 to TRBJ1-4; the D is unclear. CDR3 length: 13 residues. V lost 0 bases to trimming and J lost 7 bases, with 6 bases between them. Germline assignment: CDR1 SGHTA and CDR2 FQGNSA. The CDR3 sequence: CASSLASREKLFF. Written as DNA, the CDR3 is TGTGCCAGCAGCTTAGCTTCGCGTGAAAAACTGTTTTTT.

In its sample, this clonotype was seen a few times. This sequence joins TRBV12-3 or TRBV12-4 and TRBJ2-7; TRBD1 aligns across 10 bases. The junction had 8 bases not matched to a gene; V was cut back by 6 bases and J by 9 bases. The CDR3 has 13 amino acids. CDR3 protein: CASSWDRGNRQYF. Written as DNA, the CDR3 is TGTGCCAGCAGCTGGGACAGGGGAAATAGGCAGTACTTC.

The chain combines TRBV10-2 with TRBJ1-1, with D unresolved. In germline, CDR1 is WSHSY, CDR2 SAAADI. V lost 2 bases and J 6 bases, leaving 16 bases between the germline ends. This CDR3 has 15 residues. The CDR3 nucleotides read TGCGCCAGCAGTGAGCCGGGTACACCGGAGGCTGAAGCTTTCTTT. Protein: CASSEPGTPEAEAFF.

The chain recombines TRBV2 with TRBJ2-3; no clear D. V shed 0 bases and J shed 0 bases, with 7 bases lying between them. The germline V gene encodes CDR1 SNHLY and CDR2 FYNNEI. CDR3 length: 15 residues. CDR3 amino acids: CASSEALGSTDTQYF. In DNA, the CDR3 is TGTGCCAGCAGTGAAGCGTTAGGGAGCACAGATACGCAGTATTTT.

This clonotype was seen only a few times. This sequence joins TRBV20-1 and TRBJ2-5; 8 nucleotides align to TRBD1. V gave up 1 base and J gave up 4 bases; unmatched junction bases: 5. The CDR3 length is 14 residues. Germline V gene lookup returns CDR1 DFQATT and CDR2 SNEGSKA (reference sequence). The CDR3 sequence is CSARVFRGRETQYF. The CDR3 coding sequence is TGCAGTGCTAGAGTTTTCAGGGGGCGAGAGACCCAGTACTTC.